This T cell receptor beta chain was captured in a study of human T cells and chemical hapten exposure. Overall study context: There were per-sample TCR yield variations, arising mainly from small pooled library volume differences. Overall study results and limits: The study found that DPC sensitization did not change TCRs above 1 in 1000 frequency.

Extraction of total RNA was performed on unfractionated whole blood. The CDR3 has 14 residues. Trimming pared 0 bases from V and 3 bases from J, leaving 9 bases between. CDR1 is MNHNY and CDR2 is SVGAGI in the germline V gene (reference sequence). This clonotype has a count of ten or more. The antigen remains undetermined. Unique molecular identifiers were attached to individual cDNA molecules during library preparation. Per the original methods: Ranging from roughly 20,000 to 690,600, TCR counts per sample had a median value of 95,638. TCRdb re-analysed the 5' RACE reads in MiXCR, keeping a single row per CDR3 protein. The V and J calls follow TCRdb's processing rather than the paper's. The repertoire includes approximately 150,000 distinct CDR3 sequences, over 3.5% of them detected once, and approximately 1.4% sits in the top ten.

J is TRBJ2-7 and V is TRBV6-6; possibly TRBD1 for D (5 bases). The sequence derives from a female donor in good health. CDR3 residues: CASSYSGVDYEQYF. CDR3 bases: TGTGCCAGCAGTTACTCAGGGGTGGACTACGAGCAGTACTTC.